This T cell receptor beta chain stems from a study of response to subunit inactivated influenza vaccine. Study outcomes and limitations: It was the authors' suggestion that each seasonal influenza vaccination recruits few new T cells.

TCRdb redid the calling of the RT-PCR reads with MiXCR, one entry per CDR3 protein. Of fewer than 400,000 distinct CDR3 sequences in the sample, roughly 22% are singletons; the top ten hold 9.5% to 13%. About this clonotype itself: Its specificity is unknown.

Germline V lookup: CDR1 LNHDA, CDR2 SQIVND (reference sequence). The CDR3 sequence is 15 residues long. V was clipped by 5 bases and J by 7 bases; unmatched bases: 10. The specimen comprised PBMCs from blood, sampled roughly 20 months after vaccination. The origin of this receptor is a man aged 50-75 years who received an inactivated influenza vaccine. This chain joins TRBV19 and TRBJ1-4; 7 bases fit TRBD1. The CDR3 nucleotides read TGTGCCAGTAGTCCACGACAGGGTTGGGGTGAAAAACTGTTTTTT. Its protein is CASSPRQGWGEKLFF. The whole variable domain, filled in from reference TRBV19 and TRBJ1-4, reads DGGITQSPKYLFRKEGQNVTLSCEQNLNHDAMYWYRQDPGQGLRLIYYSQIVNDFQKGDIAEGYSVSREKKESFPLTVTSAQKNPTAFYLCASSPRQGWGEKLFFGSGTQLSVL.